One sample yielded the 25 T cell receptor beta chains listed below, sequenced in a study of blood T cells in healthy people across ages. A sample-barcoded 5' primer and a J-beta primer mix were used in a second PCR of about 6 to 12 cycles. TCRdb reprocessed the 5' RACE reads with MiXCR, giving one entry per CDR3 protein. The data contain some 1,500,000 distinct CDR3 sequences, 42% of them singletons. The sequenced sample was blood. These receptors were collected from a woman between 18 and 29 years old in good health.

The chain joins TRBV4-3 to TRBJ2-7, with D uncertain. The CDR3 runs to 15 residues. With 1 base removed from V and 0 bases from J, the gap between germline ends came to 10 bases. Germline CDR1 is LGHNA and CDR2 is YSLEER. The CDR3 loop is CASSQARVGSYEQYF. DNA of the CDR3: TGCGCCAGCAGCCAAGCCCGGGTCGGCTCCTACGAGCAGTACTTC.

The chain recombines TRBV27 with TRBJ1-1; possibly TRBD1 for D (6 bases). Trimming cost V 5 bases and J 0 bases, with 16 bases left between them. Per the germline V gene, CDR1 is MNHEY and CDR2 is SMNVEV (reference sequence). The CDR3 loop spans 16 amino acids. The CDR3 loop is CASSRGTLIMNTEAFF. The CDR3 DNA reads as TGTGCCAGCAGTAGAGGGACACTGATCATGAACACTGAAGCTTTCTTT.

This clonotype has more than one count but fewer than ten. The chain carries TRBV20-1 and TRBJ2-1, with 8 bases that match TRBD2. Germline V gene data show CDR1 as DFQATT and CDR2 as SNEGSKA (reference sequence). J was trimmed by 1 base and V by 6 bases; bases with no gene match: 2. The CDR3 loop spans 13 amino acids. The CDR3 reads CSAASGSYNEQFF. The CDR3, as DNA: TGCAGTGCCGCTAGCGGGTCCTACAATGAGCAGTTCTTC.

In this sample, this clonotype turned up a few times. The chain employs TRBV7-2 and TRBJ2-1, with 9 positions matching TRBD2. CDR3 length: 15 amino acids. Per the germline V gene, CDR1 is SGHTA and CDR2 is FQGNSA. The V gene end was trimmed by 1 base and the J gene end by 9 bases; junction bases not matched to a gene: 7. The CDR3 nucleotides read TGTGCCAGCAGCTTAGGCGCGGGAGGGCCCGGTGAGCAGTTCTTC. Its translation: CASSLGAGGPGEQFF.

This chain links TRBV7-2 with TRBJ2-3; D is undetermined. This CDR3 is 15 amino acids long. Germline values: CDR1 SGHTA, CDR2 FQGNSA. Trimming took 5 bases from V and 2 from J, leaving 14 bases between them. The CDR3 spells CASSLIAGPTDTQYF. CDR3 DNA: TGTGCCAGCAGCCTCATAGCCGGGCCCACAGATACGCAGTATTTT.

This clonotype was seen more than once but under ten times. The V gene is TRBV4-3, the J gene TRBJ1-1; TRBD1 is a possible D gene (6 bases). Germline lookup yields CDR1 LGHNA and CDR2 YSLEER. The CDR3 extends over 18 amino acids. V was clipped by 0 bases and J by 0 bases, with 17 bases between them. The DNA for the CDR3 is TGCGCCAGCAGCCAAGAGGGCAGGGGTTACTATTTGAACACTGAAGCTTTCTTT. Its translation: CASSQEGRGYYLNTEAFF.

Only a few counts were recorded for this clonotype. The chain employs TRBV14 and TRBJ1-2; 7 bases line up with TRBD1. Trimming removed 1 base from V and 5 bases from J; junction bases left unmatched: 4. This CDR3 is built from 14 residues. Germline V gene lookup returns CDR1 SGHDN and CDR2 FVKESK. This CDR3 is CASSQGTGPYGYTF. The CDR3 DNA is TGTGCCAGCAGCCAAGGGACAGGTCCTTATGGCTACACCTTC.

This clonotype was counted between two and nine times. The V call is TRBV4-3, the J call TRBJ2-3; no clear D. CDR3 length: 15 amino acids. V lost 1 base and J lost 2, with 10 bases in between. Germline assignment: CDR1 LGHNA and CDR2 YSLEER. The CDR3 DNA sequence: TGCGCCAGCAGCCAAGTGGAGCGAAACACAGATACGCAGTATTTT. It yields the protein CASSQVERNTDTQYF.

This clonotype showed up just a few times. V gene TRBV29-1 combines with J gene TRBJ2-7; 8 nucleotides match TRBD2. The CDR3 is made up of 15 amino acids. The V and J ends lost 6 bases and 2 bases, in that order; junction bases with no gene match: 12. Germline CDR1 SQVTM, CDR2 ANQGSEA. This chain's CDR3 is CSVARVLAAPYEQYF. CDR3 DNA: TGCAGCGTGGCAAGGGTACTAGCGGCCCCCTACGAGCAGTACTTC.

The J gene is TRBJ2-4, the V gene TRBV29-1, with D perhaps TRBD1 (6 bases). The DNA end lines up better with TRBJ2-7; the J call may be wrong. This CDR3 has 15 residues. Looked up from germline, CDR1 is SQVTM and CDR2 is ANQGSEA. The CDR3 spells CSVAWTAREKNEQYF. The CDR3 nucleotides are TGCAGCGTTGCGTGGACAGCGCGTGAGAAAAACGAGCAGTACTTC.

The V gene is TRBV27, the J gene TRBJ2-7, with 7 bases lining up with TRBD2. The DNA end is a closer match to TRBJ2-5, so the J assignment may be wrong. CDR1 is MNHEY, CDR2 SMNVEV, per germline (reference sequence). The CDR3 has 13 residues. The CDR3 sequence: CASGPDGRKTQYF. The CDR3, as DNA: TGTGCCAGCGGTCCGGACGGGAGGAAGACCCAGTACTTC.

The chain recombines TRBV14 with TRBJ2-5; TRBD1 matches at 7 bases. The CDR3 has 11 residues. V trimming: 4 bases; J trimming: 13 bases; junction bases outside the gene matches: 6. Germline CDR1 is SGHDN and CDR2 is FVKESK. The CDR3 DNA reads TGTGCCAGCAGCCGAATGGGACAGCCGTACTTC. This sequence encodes CASSRMGQPYF.

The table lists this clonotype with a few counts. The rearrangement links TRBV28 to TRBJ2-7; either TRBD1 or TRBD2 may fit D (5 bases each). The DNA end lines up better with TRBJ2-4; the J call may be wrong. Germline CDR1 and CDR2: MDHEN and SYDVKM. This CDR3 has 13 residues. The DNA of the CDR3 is TGTGCCAGCAGTCCACGTCTGGGGGACATTCAGTACTTC. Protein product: CASSPRLGDIQYF.

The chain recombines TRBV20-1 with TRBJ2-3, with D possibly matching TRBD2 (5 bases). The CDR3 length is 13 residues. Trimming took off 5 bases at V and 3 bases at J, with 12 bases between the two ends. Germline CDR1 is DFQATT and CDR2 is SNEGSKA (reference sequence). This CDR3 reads CSAQKPGTDTQYF. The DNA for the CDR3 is TGCAGTGCTCAAAAACCGGGGACAGATACGCAGTATTTT.

CDR3 sequence: CASSVFLVTEAFF. CDR3 coding DNA: TGTGCCAGCAGTGTATTTCTAGTCACTGAAGCTTTCTTT. The gene calls are TRBV28 and TRBJ1-1; D is ambiguous. Germline loops: CDR1 MDHEN, CDR2 SYDVKM. Between the trimmed V and J ends, which lost 5 bases and 4 bases, there was a span of 11 bases. The CDR3 is 13 amino acids.

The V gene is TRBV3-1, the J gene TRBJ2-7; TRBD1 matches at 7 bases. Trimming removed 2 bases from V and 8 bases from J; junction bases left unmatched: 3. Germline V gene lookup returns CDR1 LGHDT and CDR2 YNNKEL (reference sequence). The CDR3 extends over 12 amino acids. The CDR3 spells CASSQLQGKQYF. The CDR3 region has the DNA TGTGCCAGCAGCCAACTACAGGGGAAGCAGTACTTC.

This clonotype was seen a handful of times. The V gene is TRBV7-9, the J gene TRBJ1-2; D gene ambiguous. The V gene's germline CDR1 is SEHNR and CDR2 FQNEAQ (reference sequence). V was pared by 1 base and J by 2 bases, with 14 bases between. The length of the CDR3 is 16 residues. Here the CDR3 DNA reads TGTGCCAGCAGCTTAGGGTTGTGGGGAGAGAACTATGGCTACACCTTC. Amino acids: CASSLGLWGENYGYTF.

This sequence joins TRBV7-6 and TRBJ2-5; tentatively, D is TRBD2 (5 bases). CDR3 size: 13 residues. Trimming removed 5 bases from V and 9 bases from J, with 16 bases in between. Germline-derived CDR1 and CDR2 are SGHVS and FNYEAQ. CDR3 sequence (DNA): TGTGCCAGCAGCGGTTTTCGGGAAAGGGCCCAGTACTTC. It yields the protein CASSGFRERAQYF. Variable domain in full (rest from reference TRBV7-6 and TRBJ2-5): GAGVSQSPRYKVTKRGQDVALRCDPISGHVSLYWYRQALGQGPEFLTYFNYEAQQDKSGLPNDRFSAERPEGSISTLTIQRTEQRDSAMYRCASSGFRERAQYFGPGTRLLVL.

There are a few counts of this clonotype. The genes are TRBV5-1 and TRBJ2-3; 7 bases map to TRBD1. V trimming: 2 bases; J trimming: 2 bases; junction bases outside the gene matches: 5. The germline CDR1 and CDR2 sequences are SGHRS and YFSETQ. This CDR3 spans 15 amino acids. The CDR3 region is CASSFGTANTDTQYF. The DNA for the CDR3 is TGCGCCAGCAGCTTTGGGACAGCAAACACAGATACGCAGTATTTT.

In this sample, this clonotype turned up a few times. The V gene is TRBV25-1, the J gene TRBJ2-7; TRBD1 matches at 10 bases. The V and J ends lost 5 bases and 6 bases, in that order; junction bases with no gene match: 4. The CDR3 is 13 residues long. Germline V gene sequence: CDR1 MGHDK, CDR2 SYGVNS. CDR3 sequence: CASSSRDRGEQYF. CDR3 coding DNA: TGTGCCAGCAGTTCCCGGGACAGGGGCGAGCAGTACTTC.

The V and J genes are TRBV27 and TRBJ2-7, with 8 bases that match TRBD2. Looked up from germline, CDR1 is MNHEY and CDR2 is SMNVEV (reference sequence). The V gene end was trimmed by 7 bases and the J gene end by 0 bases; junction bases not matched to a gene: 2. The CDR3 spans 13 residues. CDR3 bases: TGTGCCAGCACGAGCGGGAGCTCCTACGAGCAGTACTTC. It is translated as CASTSGSSYEQYF.

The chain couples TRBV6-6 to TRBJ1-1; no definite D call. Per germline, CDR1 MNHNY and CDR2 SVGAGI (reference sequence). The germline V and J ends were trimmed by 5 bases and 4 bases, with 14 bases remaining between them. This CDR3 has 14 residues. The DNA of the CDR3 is TGTGCCAGCAGTCCCTCGGGCGTTGTCACTGAAGCTTTCTTT. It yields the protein CASSPSGVVTEAFF.

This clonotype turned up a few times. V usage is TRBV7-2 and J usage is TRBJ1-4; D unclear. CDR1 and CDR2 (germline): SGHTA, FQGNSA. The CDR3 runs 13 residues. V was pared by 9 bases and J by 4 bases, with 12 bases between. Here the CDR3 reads CASSGYINEKLFF. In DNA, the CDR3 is TGTGCCAGTTCAGGTTACATTAATGAAAAACTGTTTTTT. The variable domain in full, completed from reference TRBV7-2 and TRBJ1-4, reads GAGVSQSPSNKVTEKGKDVELRCDPISGHTALYWYRQSLGQGLEFLIYFQGNSAPDKSGLPSDRFSAERTGGSVSTLTIQRTQQEDSAVYLCASSGYINEKLFFGSGTQLSVL.

DNA for the CDR3: TGCAGTGCTAGTGGGACGCGGGAGAGGGAGCAGTACTTC. Translation: CSASGTREREQYF. The rearrangement uses TRBV20-1 and TRBJ2-5, with TRBD2 matching 7 bases. The CDR3 consists of 13 residues. In germline, CDR1 is DFQATT, CDR2 SNEGSKA (reference sequence). V shed 3 bases and J 11 bases; nucleotides not matched to a gene: 12.

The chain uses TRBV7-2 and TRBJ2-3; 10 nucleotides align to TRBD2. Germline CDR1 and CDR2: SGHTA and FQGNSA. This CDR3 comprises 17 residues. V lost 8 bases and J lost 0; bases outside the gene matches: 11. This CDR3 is CASRGRTSGKSTDTQYF. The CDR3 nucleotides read TGTGCCAGCCGAGGGCGGACTAGCGGAAAGAGCACAGATACGCAGTATTTT.